A single sample is the source of the 9 T cell receptor beta chains below, sequenced in a study of T cells in Graves' hyperthyroidism and ophthalmopathy. It was RNA transcripts that yielded the amplified TCR beta CDR3 regions. During a first-round RT-PCR of the TCR CDR3, the HTBI primer set was used. MiXCR was run by TCRdb on the multiplex PCR reads, yielding one entry per CDR3 protein. This table has about 420,000 distinct CDR3 sequences, approximately 14% appearing once. Sequenced input: blood. These TCRs come from a woman younger than 30 with Graves' hyperthyroidism.

This clonotype was seen many times. The chain recombines TRBV7-9 with TRBJ2-7; D not certain. Trimming cost V 3 bases and J 2 bases, with 11 bases left between them. The CDR3 loop spans 14 amino acids. CDR1 and CDR2 (germline): SEHNR, FQNEAQ (reference sequence). The CDR3 region is CASSLDGRTYEQYF. The DNA of the CDR3 is TGTGCCAGCAGCTTGGACGGCAGGACCTACGAGCAGTACTTC.

This clonotype has only a few counts. V gene TRBV12-3 or TRBV12-4 combines with J gene TRBJ2-7; D is perhaps TRBD1 (6 bases). The CDR3 runs 14 residues. The V end lost 3 bases, the J end lost 1 base, and 10 bases lay between the germline ends. The DNA for the CDR3 is TGTGCCAGCAGTTTTTTTGGACAGTCCTACGAGCAGTACTTC. Its translation is CASSFFGQSYEQYF.

The genes are TRBV19 and TRBJ1-4; D is ambiguous. The germline V and J ends were trimmed by 5 bases and 1 base, with 14 bases remaining between them. The CDR3 spans 16 residues. Per the germline V gene, CDR1 is LNHDA and CDR2 is SQIVND (reference sequence). CDR3 bases: TGTGCCAGTAGTGCGAGATTACCTGGAACTAATGAAAAACTGTTTTTT. Protein product: CASSARLPGTNEKLFF.

This clonotype was seen at least ten times. The chain uses TRBV11-2 and TRBJ2-1, with a weak D call TRBD2 (6 bases). V shed 5 bases and J shed 2 bases, with 13 bases lying between them. The CDR3 is 15 residues long. The V gene's germline CDR1 is SGHAT and CDR2 FQNNGV. This chain's CDR3 is CASSPLRGPYNEQFF. The CDR3 DNA sequence: TGTGCCAGCAGCCCCTTGCGGGGCCCCTACAATGAGCAGTTCTTC.

This clonotype was found many times. CDR3: CASTQGGGAHEQYF. CDR3 nucleotide sequence: TGTGCCAGCACCCAGGGTGGTGGGGCCCACGAGCAGTACTTC. The chain employs TRBV12-3 or TRBV12-4 and TRBJ2-7, with D possibly TRBD1 on 5 matching bases. The CDR3 loop spans 14 amino acids. V was shortened by 7 bases and J by 5 bases, with 18 bases between the two germline ends.

The sample holds many counts of this clonotype. V gene TRBV7-3 combines with J gene TRBJ1-1; TRBD1 might be the D (5 bases). Germline CDR1 is SGHTA and CDR2 is FQGTGA. The CDR3 runs 14 residues. The germline V and J ends were trimmed by 1 base and 5 bases, with 11 bases remaining between them. The CDR3 region has the DNA TGTGCCAGCAGCTTAAACGGGGGAGGGACTGAAGCTTTCTTT. Translated: CASSLNGGGTEAFF.

The CDR3 region is CASSQGAVVYNEQFF. The CDR3 DNA is TGCGCCAGCAGCCAAGGAGCGGTGGTTTACAATGAGCAGTTCTTC. This chain connects TRBV4-1 to TRBJ2-1; maybe TRBD2 (5 bases). The CDR3 sequence is 15 residues long. Trimming left V 1 base short and J 4 bases short, with 11 bases between. Germline V gives CDR1 MGHRA, CDR2 YSYEKL.

This clonotype has just a few counts. The chain has TRBV5-1 and TRBJ1-6, with D unclear. The CDR3 covers 13 residues. Looked up from germline, CDR1 is SGHRS and CDR2 is YFSETQ. V lost 2 bases and J lost 9, with 9 bases in between. CDR3 sequence: CASSFQVRSPLHF. The CDR3 region has the DNA TGCGCCAGCAGCTTTCAGGTGCGTTCACCCCTCCACTTT.

This clonotype occurred a few times. The chain links TRBV27 to TRBJ2-5; the D is unclear. This CDR3 comprises 12 residues. The germline CDR1 and CDR2 sequences are MNHEY and SMNVEV (reference sequence). Trimming took 5 bases from V and 7 from J, leaving 11 bases between them. The DNA of the CDR3 is TGTGCCAGCAGTCCCTCACTGGGGACCCAGTACTTC. Amino acid sequence: CASSPSLGTQYF.